This T cell receptor (beta chain) is from a study of shared clonotypes between healthy human individuals. About the study: Used for every donor were three CD4 naive, three CD4 memory, two CD8 naive and one CD8 memory plate.

CD4+ cells yielded CD45RA+ naive and CD45RA-negative memory subsets. The study's findings and limits: All-four-donor shared clonotypes had higher generation probabilities than non-shared clonotypes did. Among the subsets, naive ones generally showed larger estimated richness than memory ones.

Comments on this clone: The antigen is not known.

Germline V lookup: CDR1 KGHSH, CDR2 LQKENI. Trimming pared 4 bases from V and 7 bases from J, leaving 10 bases between. The CDR3 covers 12 residues. The data were produced by immunoSEQ multiplex PCR, yet TCRdb's version contains in-frame clones alone and is incomplete. The repertoire holds approximately 500,000 clones, with approximately 95% as singletons. The sequence was collected from a woman aged 25 to 39 in good health. Sequencing was done on a sample of naive CD4+ T cells sorted from blood. As for subset: CD45RA+ positively selected. V and J are TRBV18 and TRBJ1-1, with D perhaps matching TRBD1 (6 bases). CDR3 bases: TGTGCCAGCTCACAACAGGGCTATGAAGCTTTCTTT. Its translation is CASSQQGYEAFF.